The 12 T cell receptor beta chains presented below share a single source sample, sequenced in a study of spatial heterogeneity in lung cancer. Sample time point: sample taken at primary tumor resection. Whole RNA came from tumor, nontumor lung or frozen PBMC and was sequenced without being sorted. One entry per CDR3 protein, called by TCRdb with MiXCR from the 5' RACE reads. The sample lists 35,000 or so distinct CDR3 sequences, around 5.2% occurring once. Sequencing was performed on PBMCs, taken at surgery. These receptors came from a female donor with early-stage non-small cell lung cancer.

This clonotype was observed many times. V gene TRBV7-2 combines with J gene TRBJ2-5, with 8 bases aligning to TRBD2. Looked up from germline, CDR1 is SGHTA and CDR2 is FQGNSA. The length of the CDR3 is 15 residues. V dropped 2 bases and J dropped 5; count of bases not matched to a gene: 7. Here the CDR3 reads CASSLNTGGRETQYF. The CDR3 DNA sequence: TGTGCCAGCAGCTTAAATACGGGAGGGAGGGAGACCCAGTACTTC.

The rearrangement uses TRBV28 and TRBJ2-3; a possible D gene is TRBD1 (6 bases). The CDR3 is 17 amino acids. Trimming took off 4 bases at V and 4 bases at J, with 21 bases between the two ends. Per germline, CDR1 MDHEN and CDR2 SYDVKM. In DNA, the CDR3 is TGTGCCAGCAGTTCTGGACGGAACAGGGCACGGGCAGATACGCAGTATTTT. Its translation is CASSSGRNRARADTQYF.

This clonotype was found many times. V and J are TRBV27 and TRBJ1-4; D gene ambiguous. V gave up 6 bases and J gave up 1 base, with 9 bases separating them. The CDR3 is 14 residues long. Germline CDR1 MNHEY, CDR2 SMNVEV (reference sequence). This CDR3 is CASRGWQTNEKLFF. In DNA, the CDR3 is TGTGCCAGCAGGGGGTGGCAAACTAATGAAAAACTGTTTTTT.

This clonotype was observed at least ten times. The rearrangement links TRBV29-1 to TRBJ2-3; no reliable D call. V was cut by 5 bases and J by 1 base, with 7 bases left in between. This CDR3 contains 12 residues. CDR1 is SQVTM, CDR2 ANQGSEA, per germline. In DNA form, the CDR3 reads TGCAGCGTTTTAACTGGCACAGATACGCAGTATTTT. Protein sequence: CSVLTGTDTQYF.

Ten or more counts support this clonotype. This sequence joins TRBV9 and TRBJ1-3; a weak D match, TRBD1 (5 bases). This CDR3 spans 16 amino acids. Trimming cost V 0 bases and J 0 bases, with 10 bases left between them. Germline values: CDR1 SGDLS, CDR2 YYNGEE. CDR3 residues: CASSVGVQDSGNTIYF. CDR3 nucleotides: TGTGCCAGCAGCGTAGGGGTACAGGACTCTGGAAACACCATATATTTT.

The V call is TRBV20-1, the J call TRBJ2-5, with a weak D call TRBD2 (6 bases). The CDR3 is 13 residues long. Germline CDR1 DFQATT, CDR2 SNEGSKA (reference sequence). V was pared by 3 bases and J by 0 bases, with 8 bases between. The CDR3 loop reads CSARWDYQETQYF. CDR3 in DNA: TGCAGTGCTAGGTGGGACTACCAAGAGACCCAGTACTTC.

The table lists this clonotype with many counts. The chain has TRBV29-1 and TRBJ2-1; 7 bases line up with TRBD1. Germline V gives CDR1 SQVTM, CDR2 ANQGSEA. The V and J ends lost 5 bases and 6 bases, in that order; junction bases with no gene match: 4. The CDR3 is 12 residues long. For the CDR3, the DNA is TGCAGCGTTCCGACAGGGAGCAATGAGCAGTTCTTC. Translated, it gives CSVPTGSNEQFF.

Details on this clonotype: A much more abundant neighbour one base away suggests this may be a read error. The gene calls are TRBV7-2 and TRBJ2-2, with no clear D. This CDR3 has 14 residues. CDR1 is SGHTA, CDR2 FQGNSA, per germline. Trimming removed 4 bases at V and 6 bases at J, with 12 bases between. CDR3 coding DNA: TGTGCCAGCAGCTCTGAGCCAGTCCCCGGGGAGCTGTTTTTT. It specifies CASSSEPVPGELFF.

With regard to this clonotype: A read error may be the cause here, since a much bigger clone is one base away. The chain employs TRBV7-9 and TRBJ1-2, with a weak D call TRBD1 (6 bases). This CDR3 comprises 16 residues. Germline V gene lookup returns CDR1 SEHNR and CDR2 FQNEAQ (reference sequence). V was cut by 1 base and J by 10 bases, with 22 bases left in between. The CDR3 sequence is CASSLGSGGLAEDYTF. In DNA, the CDR3 is TGTGCCAGCAGCTTAGGCAGCGGGGGGCTGGCTGAAGACTACACCTTC.

This clonotype was counted many times. The chain has TRBV20-1 and TRBJ2-3; 10 bases line up with TRBD2. CDR1 is DFQATT, CDR2 SNEGSKA, per germline (reference sequence). The CDR3 is made up of 20 amino acids. Unmatched junction bases numbered 16, after V lost 0 bases and J lost 1 base. The CDR3 loop reads CSARDEGLAGVLAGTDTQYF. CDR3 DNA: TGCAGTGCTAGAGATGAAGGGCTAGCGGGAGTCCTTGCCGGCACAGATACGCAGTATTTT.

In this sample, this clonotype turned up many times. V and J are TRBV5-6 and TRBJ2-7, with D possibly matching TRBD2 (6 bases). The CDR3 consists of 15 residues. Trimming took 3 bases from V and 2 from J, leaving 15 bases between them. CDR1 SGHDT and CDR2 YYEEEE come from the germline V gene. The CDR3 nucleotides read TGTGCCAGCAGCTCCTACGGGACTGTACCCTACGAGCAGTACTTC. This codes for CASSSYGTVPYEQYF.

In regard to this clonotype: This may be a read error: a much more frequent sequence differs by one nucleotide. The V gene is TRBV9, the J gene TRBJ2-1, with unresolved D. Germline V lookup: CDR1 SGDLS, CDR2 YYNGEE. The CDR3 is made up of 15 amino acids. CDR3 in amino acids: CASSPQTGSCNEQFF. CDR3 nucleotide sequence: TGTGCCAGCAGCCCCCAGACTGGCTCCTGCAATGAGCAGTTCTTC.